This T cell receptor beta chain was observed in a study of blood T cell repertoires in COVID-19. Germline CDR1 and CDR2: MDHEN and SYDVKM. CDR3 length: 14 residues. Trimming took off 1 base at V and 4 bases at J, with 8 bases between the two ends. How the authors handled the data: Reference gene primer amplification gave estimated nucleated cell counts. Here immunoSEQ multiplex PCR was the method, and the copy in TCRdb shows in-frame clones only, minus some. For V, J and clone size, that table is used; D and trimming come from the DNA. The table shows roughly 480,000 clones, with 75% to 90% occurring only once.

Sequencing was carried out using peripheral blood. This rearrangement joins TRBV28 to TRBJ2-1; D is perhaps TRBD1 (5 bases). This receptor was taken from a man aged 18 to 30 with COVID-19, enrolled during active disease. CDR3 region: CASSLLGQYNEQFF. In DNA, the CDR3 is TGTGCCAGCAGTTTATTAGGACAATACAATGAGCAGTTCTTC.